Listed below are T cell receptor beta chains from one sample, sequenced in a study of CD8 T cells in ankylosing spondylitis. TCRdb ran MiXCR on the 5' RACE reads and lists one entry per CDR3 protein. The sample holds 300,000 to 350,000 distinct CDR3 sequences; 11% are singletons and the top ten take more than 7%. Sequenced input: blood, either unsorted or a sorted T cell fraction (not recorded which). Receptors originate from a female donor with ankylosing spondylitis or in good health (not recorded which). Both conserved end residues are part of each CDR3. Fields, in order: V gene, clone size, D gene, J gene, CDR3 protein, CDR3 DNA. The D gene is left open where the match is weak. Clone size is shown for a subset of rows, as once, few, many or a class of expanded clone.

TRBV5-6	many	NA	TRBJ1-2	CASSPNPEAYGYTF	TGTGCCAGCAGCCCTAACCCGGAGGCCTATGGCTACACCTTC
TRBV20-1	many	TRBD2	TRBJ2-3	CSADIRLAGLTDTQYF	TGCAGTGCAGACATCCGGTTAGCGGGTCTCACAGATACGCAGTATTTT
TRBV29-1	many	TRBD2	TRBJ2-1	CSVEDPEREFYNEQFF	TGCAGCGTTGAAGACCCTGAGCGGGAGTTTTACAATGAGCAGTTCTTC
TRBV7-6	many	TRBD2	TRBJ2-1	CASSLDLAGDEQFF	TGTGCCAGCAGCTTAGACTTAGCGGGAGATGAGCAGTTCTTC
TRBV5-1	NA	TRBD2	TRBJ2-1	CASSSGTSSGEQFF	TGCGCCAGCAGCTCCGGGACTAGCTCGGGGGAGCAGTTCTTC
TRBV5-5	NA	NA	TRBJ1-1	CASSYRDIRTEAFF	TGTGCCAGCAGCTACCGGGACATCCGGACTGAAGCTTTCTTT
TRBV3-1	NA	NA	TRBJ2-7	CASSPYYEQYF	TGTGCCAGCAGCCCTTACTACGAGCAGTACTTC
TRBV4-3	many	TRBD2	TRBJ2-3	CASSQDLRTSGRTSTDTQYF	TGCGCCAGCAGCCAAGATCTAAGGACTAGCGGGAGGACAAGCACAGATACGCAGTATTTT
TRBV3-1	few	TRBD2	TRBJ2-1	CASSLTSGRGYEQFF	TGTGCCAGCAGCCTGACTAGCGGGAGAGGGTATGAGCAGTTCTTC
TRBV5-5	once	NA	TRBJ1-4	CASSLEPPGVFNEKLFF	TGTGCCAGCAGCTTGGAGCCTCCGGGTGTTTTTAATGAAAAACTGTTTTTT
TRBV20-1	NA	NA	TRBJ1-1	CSAGEGRNTEAFF	TGCAGTGCTGGAGAGGGACGGAACACTGAAGCTTTCTTT
TRBV5-1	many	NA	TRBJ1-1	CASTQQDNKNTEAFF	TGCGCCAGCACACAACAGGACAACAAGAACACTGAAGCTTTCTTT
TRBV28	few	TRBD1	TRBJ2-2	CASSYQGTGIAGELFF	TGTGCCAGCAGTTATCAGGGGACAGGGATCGCCGGGGAGCTGTTTTTT
TRBV5-6	many	TRBD2	TRBJ2-5	CASSLGLAGDFETQYF	TGTGCCAGCAGCTTGGGACTAGCGGGAGACTTCGAGACCCAGTACTTC
TRBV28	few	NA	TRBJ1-1	CASSLGGGRVINTEAFF	TGTGCCAGCAGTTTAGGGGGGGGGCGAGTTATAAACACTGAAGCTTTCTTT
TRBV20-1	NA	TRBD2	TRBJ2-3	CSASERGPSSTDTQYF	TGCAGTGCTAGTGAGCGGGGGCCCTCCAGCACAGATACGCAGTATTTT
TRBV6-2/TRBV6-3	many	NA	TRBJ2-7	CASSYHGAPHEQYF	TGTGCCAGCAGTTACCATGGCGCTCCTCACGAGCAGTACTTC
TRBV18	many	TRBD1	TRBJ1-1	CASSRTGDGSTEAFF	TGTGCCAGCTCGCGGACAGGGGATGGTAGCACTGAAGCTTTCTTT
TRBV3-1	few	TRBD2	TRBJ2-1	CASSQDPGGSSEQFF	TGTGCCAGCAGCCAAGATCCCGGCGGGAGCTCAGAACAGTTCTTC
TRBV7-6	few	NA	TRBJ2-1	CASSLYEGGGYNEQFF	TGTGCCAGCAGCTTATACGAAGGGGGGGGATACAATGAGCAGTTCTTC
TRBV5-1	NA	NA	TRBJ2-5	CASSLALDIQETQYF	TGCGCCAGCAGCTTGGCCTTGGACATACAAGAGACCCAGTACTTC
TRBV20-1	many	TRBD1	TRBJ1-5	CSASDRGSNQPQHF	TGCAGTGCTAGTGACAGGGGGAGCAATCAGCCCCAGCATTTT
TRBV10-3	many	NA	TRBJ2-6	CAIRPTGDLSGANVLTF	TGTGCCATCAGACCGACAGGAGACCTCTCTGGGGCCAACGTCCTGACTTTC
TRBV20-1	few	NA	TRBJ2-2	CSAPYASGGELFF	TGCAGTGCCCCTTACGCTTCGGGCGGGGAGCTGTTTTTT
TRBV27	few	TRBD1	TRBJ1-2	CASSGQDNYGYTF	TGTGCCAGCAGTGGACAGGATAACTATGGCTACACCTTC
TRBV11-2	many	TRBD1	TRBJ2-7	CASSSRTGSSYEQYF	TGTGCCAGCAGCTCGAGGACAGGAAGCTCCTACGAGCAGTACTTC
TRBV28	many	TRBD2	TRBJ2-5	CASSFSGGAKTQYF	TGTGCCAGCAGTTTTAGCGGGGGGGCGAAGACCCAGTACTTC
TRBV5-6	many	NA	TRBJ1-4	CASSHSGPTYEKLFF	TGTGCCAGCAGCCACTCCGGTCCCACCTATGAAAAACTGTTTTTT
TRBV27	few	NA	TRBJ2-7	CASSLSTVRVHEQYF	TGTGCCAGCAGTCTCTCCACGGTCAGGGTGCACGAGCAGTACTTC
TRBV2	many	TRBD2	TRBJ2-1	CASRSSGRSSYNEQFF	TGTGCCAGCAGGAGTAGCGGGAGGAGCTCCTACAATGAGCAGTTCTTC
TRBV24-1	many	NA	TRBJ2-2	CATSDPKQPMGPGELFF	TGTGCCACCAGTGATCCAAAACAGCCCATGGGTCCCGGGGAGCTGTTTTTT
TRBV20-1	many	NA	TRBJ2-7	CSASIGRATYEQYF	TGCAGTGCTAGTATAGGACGCGCCACCTACGAGCAGTACTTC
TRBV11-2	few	TRBD1	TRBJ1-5	CASSLRLRGTGVWGNQPQHF	TGTGCCAGCAGCTTACGGCTGCGGGGGACAGGGGTATGGGGGAATCAGCCCCAGCATTTT
TRBV11-2	many	NA	TRBJ1-1	CASSRLGTEAFF	TGTGCCAGCAGCCGACTGGGCACTGAAGCTTTCTTT
TRBV20-1	many	NA	TRBJ2-4	CSGGGGGIAKNIQYF	TGCAGTGGGGGTGGTGGGGGTATCGCCAAAAACATTCAGTACTTC
TRBV20-1	NA	TRBD1	TRBJ1-2	CCAPKGQGLPNYGYTF	TGCTGTGCCCCAAAGGGACAGGGGCTTCCAAACTATGGCTACACCTTC
TRBV14	NA	NA	TRBJ1-2	CASSQGGTAYGYTF	TGTGCCAGCAGCCAAGGCGGGACGGCCTATGGCTACACCTTC
TRBV12-3/TRBV12-4	NA	TRBD1	TRBJ2-7	CASSSRRDSSYEQYF	TGTGCCAGCAGTTCCCGACGGGACAGCTCCTACGAGCAGTACTTC
TRBV20-1	NA	NA	TRBJ2-3	CSGYRRTDTQYF	TGCAGTGGATACAGGAGGACAGATACGCAGTATTTT
TRBV20-1	many	NA	TRBJ2-5	CSPLVGTETQYF	TGCAGCCCTCTTGTGGGAACAGAGACCCAGTACTTC
TRBV20-1	many	TRBD2	TRBJ2-1	CSASLGGGSVHEQFF	TGCAGTGCTAGTTTAGGTGGCGGGAGTGTCCATGAGCAGTTCTTC
TRBV27	few	NA	TRBJ2-5	CASSFYSQETQYF	TGTGCCAGCAGTTTTTACAGCCAAGAGACCCAGTACTTC
TRBV20-1	many	NA	TRBJ2-1	CSAPKVVGYNEQFF	TGCAGTGCTCCGAAGGTGGTTGGGTACAATGAGCAGTTCTTC
TRBV3-1	many	NA	TRBJ1-1	CASSQGAGVFQEAFF	TGTGCCAGCAGCCAAGGGGCAGGGGTGTTCCAAGAAGCTTTCTTT
TRBV5-1	many	NA	TRBJ1-3	CASSPGIQGNTIYF	TGCGCCAGCAGCCCAGGGATCCAAGGAAACACCATATATTTT
TRBV5-6	many	NA	TRBJ1-6	CASSWGAVGVGSPLHF	TGTGCCAGCAGCTGGGGAGCGGTAGGGGTTGGATCACCCCTCCACTTT
TRBV7-6	many	NA	TRBJ1-5	CASSLFKDSNQPQHF	TGTGCCAGCAGCTTATTTAAGGATAGCAATCAGCCCCAGCATTTT
TRBV7-8	many	NA	TRBJ2-1	CASSLGQGPNYNEQFF	TGTGCCAGCAGCTTAGGCCAGGGGCCCAACTACAATGAGCAGTTCTTC
TRBV6-1	many	TRBD1	TRBJ1-5	CASTKQGFQPQHF	TGTGCCAGCACCAAACAGGGGTTTCAGCCCCAGCATTTT
TRBV7-6	many	TRBD1	TRBJ1-3	CASSPGQGTLTIYF	TGTGCCAGCAGCCCGGGACAGGGTACCCTCACCATATATTTT
TRBV15	many	NA	TRBJ1-2	CATSRDSEGDYGYTF	TGTGCCACCAGCAGAGATTCGGAGGGGGACTATGGCTACACCTTC
TRBV5-6	NA	TRBD1	TRBJ1-5	CASSLAGQGVQPQHF	TGTGCCAGCAGCTTGGCCGGACAGGGGGTTCAGCCCCAGCATTTT
TRBV5-1	NA	NA	TRBJ1-5	CASSLDYQGNGNQPQHF	TGCGCCAGCAGCTTGGATTATCAGGGGAACGGCAATCAGCCCCAGCATTTT
TRBV6-5	many	NA	TRBJ2-3	CASSSSGWGDTQYF	TGTGCCAGCAGTTCCAGCGGGTGGGGGGATACGCAGTATTTT
TRBV12-3/TRBV12-4	many	NA	TRBJ2-1	CASTRTDNEQFF	TGTGCCAGCACCAGGACAGACAATGAGCAGTTCTTC
TRBV11-2	many	TRBD1	TRBJ2-7	CASSLSRGWLEQYF	TGTGCCAGCAGCTTATCCAGGGGGTGGTTGGAGCAGTACTTC
TRBV2	many	NA	TRBJ2-3	CASTGRVTDTQYF	TGTGCCAGCACCGGGCGGGTCACAGATACGCAGTATTTT
TRBV20-1	many	TRBD2	TRBJ2-1	CSAWTSITGNEQFF	TGCAGTGCTTGGACTAGCATTACGGGGAATGAGCAGTTCTTC